The 10 T cell receptor beta chains listed next were all sequenced from one sample in a study of T cells in narcolepsy. Libraries were prepared by immunoSEQ multiplex PCR; TCRdb keeps only in-frame clonotypes and omits some of them. The sample lists around 19,000 clones, roughly four fifths occurring once. The specimen sequenced was memory (CD45RA-) CD4+ T cells from blood. These receptors were collected from a human donor in good health.

The V and J genes are TRBV19 and TRBJ2-2, with no clear D. V was trimmed by 7 bases and J by 7 bases, leaving 7 bases between them. In germline, CDR1 is LNHDA, CDR2 SQIVND (reference sequence). The CDR3 extends over 11 amino acids. The CDR3 loop reads CASNHDGELFF. Here the CDR3 DNA reads TGTGCCAGTAATCATGACGGGGAGCTGTTTTTT.

V usage is TRBV6-4 and J usage is TRBJ1-1; a possible D gene is TRBD1 (5 bases). The germline gives CDR1 MRHNA, CDR2 SNTAGT. The CDR3 loop spans 13 amino acids. Trimming took off 6 bases at V and 2 bases at J, with 10 bases between the two ends. The CDR3 loop is CASRETVNTEAFF. The CDR3 nucleotides are TGTGCCAGCAGGGAGACAGTTAACACTGAAGCTTTCTTT.

This clone was counted once. The chain is built from TRBV4-2 and TRBJ2-7, with 8 nucleotides matching TRBD1. The CDR3 has 16 residues. The germline CDR1 and CDR2 sequences are LGHNA and YNFKEQ. Unmatched junction bases numbered 5, after V lost 0 bases and J lost 1 base. The CDR3 sequence: CASSQDQGAGSYEQYF. DNA for the CDR3: TGTGCCAGCAGCCAAGATCAGGGGGCGGGATCCTACGAGCAGTACTTC.

CDR3 in DNA: TGTGCCAGCAGTTCCGAGGTGGGGGTGGGTACTGAAGCTTTCTTT. It translates to CASSSEVGVGTEAFF. The chain couples TRBV27 to TRBJ1-1, with D perhaps matching TRBD1 (5 bases). The V end lost 4 bases, the J end lost 5 bases, and 17 bases lay between the germline ends. There are 15 residues in the CDR3. Germline CDR1 reads MNHEY; CDR2 reads SMNVEV (reference sequence).

The chain recombines TRBV19 with TRBJ1-1, with TRBD1 matching 7 bases. V gave up 7 bases and J gave up 13 bases; unmatched junction bases: 9. Germline V gene sequence: CDR1 LNHDA, CDR2 SQIVND (reference sequence). There are 11 residues in the CDR3. CDR3 DNA sequence: TGTGCCAGTATTGGAGACAGGGCTGTTTTCTTT. This codes for CASIGDRAVFF.

The V gene is TRBV29-1, the J gene TRBJ1-2; perhaps TRBD1 as D (5 bases). The CDR3 loop spans 11 amino acids. V lost 6 bases and J lost 8, with 13 bases in between. From germline, CDR1 is SQVTM and CDR2 ANQGSEA. The CDR3: CSVSRQPGYTF. In nucleotides, the CDR3 is TGCAGCGTCTCCCGACAGCCAGGCTACACCTTC.

The rearrangement uses TRBV7-9 and TRBJ2-4; TRBD2 might be the D (5 bases). Germline V gene data show CDR1 as SEHNR and CDR2 as FQNEAQ (reference sequence). The V end lost 4 bases, the J end lost 5 bases, and 21 bases lay between the germline ends. This CDR3 has 17 amino acids. The CDR3 nucleotides are TGTGCCAGCAGCTCCGCCGGCCCTACTAGTGTCCAAAACATTCAGTACTTC. It yields the protein CASSSAGPTSVQNIQYF.

The rearrangement joins TRBV7-6 to TRBJ1-2; D may be TRBD1 (5 bases). The CDR3 covers 15 residues. The V and J ends lost 0 bases and 8 bases respectively, with 16 bases between them. Germline V gene sequence: CDR1 SGHVS, CDR2 FNYEAQ. The CDR3 DNA sequence: TGTGCCAGCAGCTTAGCGTCTACAGGCTTGGGAGGCTACACCTTC. This encodes CASSLASTGLGGYTF.

The chain has TRBV7-9 and TRBJ2-5; D perhaps matches TRBD2 (6 bases). The V gene's germline CDR1 is SEHNR and CDR2 FQNEAQ (reference sequence). This CDR3 has 14 amino acids. V was trimmed by 2 bases and J by 3 bases, leaving 10 bases between them. Here the CDR3 DNA reads TGTGCCAGCAGCTTAATGGGGGGAGAAGAGACCCAGTACTTC. Its translation: CASSLMGGEETQYF.

This clone was observed a handful of times. The chain links TRBV6-5 to TRBJ1-1, with 7 bases fitting TRBD1. V trimming: 6 bases; J trimming: 1 base; junction bases outside the gene matches: 2. The germline V gene encodes CDR1 MNHEY and CDR2 SVGAGI. The CDR3 runs to 13 residues. CDR3 DNA: TGTGCCAGCAGGGACAGGTCGAACACTGAAGCTTTCTTT. It yields the protein CASRDRSNTEAFF.